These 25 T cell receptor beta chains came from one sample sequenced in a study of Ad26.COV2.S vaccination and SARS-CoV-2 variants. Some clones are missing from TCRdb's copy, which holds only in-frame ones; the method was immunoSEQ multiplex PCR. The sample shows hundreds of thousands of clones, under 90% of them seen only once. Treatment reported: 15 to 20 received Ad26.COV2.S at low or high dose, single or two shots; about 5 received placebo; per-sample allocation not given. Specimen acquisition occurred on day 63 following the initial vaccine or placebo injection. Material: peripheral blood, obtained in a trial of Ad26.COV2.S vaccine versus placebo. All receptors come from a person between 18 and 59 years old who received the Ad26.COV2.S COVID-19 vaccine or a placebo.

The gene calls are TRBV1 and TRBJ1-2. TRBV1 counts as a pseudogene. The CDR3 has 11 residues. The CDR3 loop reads CTSSQGRRATF. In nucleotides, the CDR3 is TGCACCAGCAGCCAAGGACGGCGGGCCACCTTC.

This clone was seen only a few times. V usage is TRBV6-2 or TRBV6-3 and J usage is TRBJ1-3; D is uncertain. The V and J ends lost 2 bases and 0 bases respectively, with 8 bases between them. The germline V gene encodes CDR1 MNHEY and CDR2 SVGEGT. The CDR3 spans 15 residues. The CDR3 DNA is TGTGCCAGCAGTTACCGTGCAACCTCTGGAAACACCATATATTTT. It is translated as CASSYRATSGNTIYF.

This chain's CDR3 is CASSLAREGIQYF. In DNA, the CDR3 is TGTGCCAGCAGCTTAGCGAGAGAGGGCATTCAGTACTTC. The rearrangement uses TRBV11-2 and TRBJ2-4, with a tentative D call TRBD2 (5 bases). The CDR3 is 13 amino acids. Trimming removed 1 base at V and 9 bases at J, with 10 bases between. Germline V lookup: CDR1 SGHAT, CDR2 FQNNGV.

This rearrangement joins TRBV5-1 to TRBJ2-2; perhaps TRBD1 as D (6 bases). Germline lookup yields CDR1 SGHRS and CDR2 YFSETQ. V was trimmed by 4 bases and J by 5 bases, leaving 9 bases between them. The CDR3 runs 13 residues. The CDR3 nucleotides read TGCGCCAGCAGCGCCGGACAGACCGGGGAGCTGTTTTTT. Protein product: CASSAGQTGELFF.

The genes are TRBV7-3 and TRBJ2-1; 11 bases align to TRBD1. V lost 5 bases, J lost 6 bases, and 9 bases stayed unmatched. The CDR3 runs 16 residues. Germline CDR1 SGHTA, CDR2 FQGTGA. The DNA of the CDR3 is TGTGCCAGCAGCACCCGCCGGGACAGGGGGGTCAATGAGCAGTTCTTC. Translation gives CASSTRRDRGVNEQFF.

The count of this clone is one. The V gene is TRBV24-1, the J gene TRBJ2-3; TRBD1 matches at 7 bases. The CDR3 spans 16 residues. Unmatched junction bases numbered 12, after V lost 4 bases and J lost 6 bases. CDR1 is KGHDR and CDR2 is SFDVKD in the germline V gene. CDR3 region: CATSERDSQTVDTQYF. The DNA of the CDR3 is TGTGCCACCAGTGAAAGGGACAGCCAGACCGTGGATACGCAGTATTTT.

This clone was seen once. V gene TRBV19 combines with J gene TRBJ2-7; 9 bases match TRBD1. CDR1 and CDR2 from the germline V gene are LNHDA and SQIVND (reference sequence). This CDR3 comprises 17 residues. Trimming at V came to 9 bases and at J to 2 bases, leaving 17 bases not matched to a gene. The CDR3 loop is CASKPNPGQGITYEQYF. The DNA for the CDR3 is TGTGCCAGCAAACCAAACCCGGGACAGGGAATCACCTACGAGCAGTACTTC.

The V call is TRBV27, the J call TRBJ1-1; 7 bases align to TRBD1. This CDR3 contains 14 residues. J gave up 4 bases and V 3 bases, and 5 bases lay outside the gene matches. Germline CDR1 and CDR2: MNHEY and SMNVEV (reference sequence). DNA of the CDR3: TGTGCCAGCAGTTTCTTTGACAGGGTCACTGAAGCTTTCTTT. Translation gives CASSFFDRVTEAFF.

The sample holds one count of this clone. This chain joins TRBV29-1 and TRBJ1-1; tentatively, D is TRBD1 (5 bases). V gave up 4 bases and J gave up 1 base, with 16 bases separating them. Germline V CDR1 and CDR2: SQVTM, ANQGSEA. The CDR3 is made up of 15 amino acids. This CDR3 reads CSVAPQGRRNTEAFF. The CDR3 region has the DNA TGCAGCGTTGCCCCCCAGGGAAGAAGGAACACTGAAGCTTTCTTT. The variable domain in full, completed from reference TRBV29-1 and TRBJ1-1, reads SAVISQKPSRDICQRGTSLTIQCQVDSQVTMMFWYRQQPGQSLTLIATANQGSEATYESGFVIDKFPISRPNLTFSTLTVSNMSPEDSSIYLCSVAPQGRRNTEAFFGQGTRLTVV.

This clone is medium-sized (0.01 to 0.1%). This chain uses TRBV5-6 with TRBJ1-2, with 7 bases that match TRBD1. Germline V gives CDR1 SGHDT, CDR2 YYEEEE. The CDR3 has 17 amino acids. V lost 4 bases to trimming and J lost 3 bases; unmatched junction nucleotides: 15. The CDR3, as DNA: TGTGCCAGCAGCCTGGAGGGGGCGAGTTTTATGTACTATGGCTACACCTTC. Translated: CASSLEGASFMYYGYTF. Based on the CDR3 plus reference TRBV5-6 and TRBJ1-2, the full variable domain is DAGVTQSPTHLIKTRGQQVTLRCSPKSGHDTVSWYQQALGQGPQFIFQYYEEEERQRGNFPDRFSGHQFPNYSSELNVNALLLGDSALYLCASSLEGASFMYYGYTFGSGTRLTVV.

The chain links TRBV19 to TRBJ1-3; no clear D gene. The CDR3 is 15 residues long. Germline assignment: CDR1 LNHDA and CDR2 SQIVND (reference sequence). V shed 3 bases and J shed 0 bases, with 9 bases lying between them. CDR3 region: CASSILQSSGNTIYF. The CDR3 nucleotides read TGTGCCAGTAGTATTTTACAGAGCTCTGGAAACACCATATATTTT. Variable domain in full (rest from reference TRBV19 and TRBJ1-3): DGGITQSPKYLFRKEGQNVTLSCEQNLNHDAMYWYRQDPGQGLRLIYYSQIVNDFQKGDIAEGYSVSREKKESFPLTVTSAQKNPTAFYLCASSILQSSGNTIYFGEGSWLTVV.

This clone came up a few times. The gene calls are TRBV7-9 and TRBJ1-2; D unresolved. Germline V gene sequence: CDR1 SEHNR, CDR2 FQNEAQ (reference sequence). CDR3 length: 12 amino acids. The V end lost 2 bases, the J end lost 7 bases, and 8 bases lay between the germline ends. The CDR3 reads CASSLSEGGYTF. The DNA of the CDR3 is TGTGCCAGCAGCTTATCGGAGGGTGGCTACACCTTC. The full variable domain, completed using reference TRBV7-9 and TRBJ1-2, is DTGVSQNPRHKITKRGQNVTFRCDPISEHNRLYWYRQTLGQGPEFLTYFQNEAQLEKSRLLSDRFSAERPKGSFSTLEIQRTEQGDSAMYLCASSLSEGGYTFGSGTRLTVV.

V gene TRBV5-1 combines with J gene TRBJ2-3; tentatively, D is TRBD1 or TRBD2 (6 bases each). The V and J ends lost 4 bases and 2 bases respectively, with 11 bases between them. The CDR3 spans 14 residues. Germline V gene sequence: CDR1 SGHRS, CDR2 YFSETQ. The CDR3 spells CASSPRGHTDTQYF. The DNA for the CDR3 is TGCGCCAGCAGCCCTCGGGGGCACACAGATACGCAGTATTTT.

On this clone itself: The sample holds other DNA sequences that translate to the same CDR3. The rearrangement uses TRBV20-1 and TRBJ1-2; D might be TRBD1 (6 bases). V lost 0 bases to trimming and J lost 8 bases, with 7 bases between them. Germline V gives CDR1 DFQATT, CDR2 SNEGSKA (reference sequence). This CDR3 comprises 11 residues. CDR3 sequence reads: CSARDRGGYTF. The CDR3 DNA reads TGCAGTGCTAGAGATAGGGGGGGCTACACCTTC.

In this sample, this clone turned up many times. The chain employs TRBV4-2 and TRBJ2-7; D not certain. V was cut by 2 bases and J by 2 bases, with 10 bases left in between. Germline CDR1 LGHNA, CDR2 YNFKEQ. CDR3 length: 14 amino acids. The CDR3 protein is CASSQIGPPYEQYF. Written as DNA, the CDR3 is TGTGCCAGCAGCCAAATAGGACCCCCCTACGAGCAGTACTTC.

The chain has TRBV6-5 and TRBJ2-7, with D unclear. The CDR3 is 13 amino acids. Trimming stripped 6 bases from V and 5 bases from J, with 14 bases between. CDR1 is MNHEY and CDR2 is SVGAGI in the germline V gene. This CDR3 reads CASRGWSNDEQYF. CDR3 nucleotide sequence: TGTGCCAGCAGGGGGTGGTCGAATGACGAGCAGTACTTC.

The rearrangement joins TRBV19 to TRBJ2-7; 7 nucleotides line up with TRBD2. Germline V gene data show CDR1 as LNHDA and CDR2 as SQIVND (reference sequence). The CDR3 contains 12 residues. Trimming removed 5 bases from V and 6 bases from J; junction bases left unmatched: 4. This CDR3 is CASSVGLTEQYF. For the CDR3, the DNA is TGTGCCAGTAGTGTGGGACTAACCGAGCAGTACTTC.

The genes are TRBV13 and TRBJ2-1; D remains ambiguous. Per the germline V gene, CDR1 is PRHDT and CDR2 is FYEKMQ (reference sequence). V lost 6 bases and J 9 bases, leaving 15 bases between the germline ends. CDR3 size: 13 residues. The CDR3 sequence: CASSFVARVEQFF. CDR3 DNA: TGTGCCAGCAGTTTCGTTGCCCGGGTTGAGCAGTTCTTC.

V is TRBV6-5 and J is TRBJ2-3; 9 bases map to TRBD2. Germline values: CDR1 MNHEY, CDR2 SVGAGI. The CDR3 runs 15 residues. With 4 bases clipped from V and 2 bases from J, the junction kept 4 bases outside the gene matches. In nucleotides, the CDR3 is TGTGCCAGCAGTTGGGGACTAGCCTACACAGATACGCAGTATTTT. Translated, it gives CASSWGLAYTDTQYF.

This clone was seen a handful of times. CDR3 sequence (DNA): TGTGCCAGCAGCTTAGAAGCTCACTACAATGAGCAGTTCTTC. Its translation: CASSLEAHYNEQFF. The chain joins TRBV7-3 to TRBJ2-1; D is uncertain. The CDR3 totals 14 residues. Trimming removed 2 bases from V and 3 bases from J, with 8 bases in between. CDR1 and CDR2 from the germline V gene are SGHTA and FQGTGA.

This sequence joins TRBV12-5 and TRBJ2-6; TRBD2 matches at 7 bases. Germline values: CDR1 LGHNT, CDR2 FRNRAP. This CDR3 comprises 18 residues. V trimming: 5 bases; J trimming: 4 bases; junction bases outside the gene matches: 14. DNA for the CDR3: TGTGCTAGTGGTGGGAAAAGCGGGGCAGGGTACGGGGCCAACGTCCTGACTTTC. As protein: CASGGKSGAGYGANVLTF.

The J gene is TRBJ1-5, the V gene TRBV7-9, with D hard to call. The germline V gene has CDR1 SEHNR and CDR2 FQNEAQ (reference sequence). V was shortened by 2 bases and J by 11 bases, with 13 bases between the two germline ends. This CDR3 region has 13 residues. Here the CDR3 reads CASSLSNREAQHF. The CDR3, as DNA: TGTGCCAGCAGCTTAAGTAACCGAGAGGCCCAGCATTTT. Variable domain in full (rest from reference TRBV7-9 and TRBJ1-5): DTGVSQNPRHKITKRGQNVTFRCDPISEHNRLYWYRQTLGQGPEFLTYFQNEAQLEKSRLLSDRFSAERPKGSFSTLEIQRTEQGDSAMYLCASSLSNREAQHFGDGTRLSIL.

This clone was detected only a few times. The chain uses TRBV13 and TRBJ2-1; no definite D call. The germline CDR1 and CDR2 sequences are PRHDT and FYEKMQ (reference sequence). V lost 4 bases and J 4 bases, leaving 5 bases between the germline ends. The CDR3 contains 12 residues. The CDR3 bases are TGTGCCAGCAGCTCTCGATACAATGAGCAGTTCTTC. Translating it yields CASSSRYNEQFF.

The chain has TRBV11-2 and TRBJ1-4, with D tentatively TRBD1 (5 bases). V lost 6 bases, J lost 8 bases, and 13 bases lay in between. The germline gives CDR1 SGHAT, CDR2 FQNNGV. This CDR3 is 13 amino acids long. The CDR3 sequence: CASRWGSSEKLFF. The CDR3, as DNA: TGTGCCAGCAGATGGGGGAGTAGCGAAAAACTGTTTTTT. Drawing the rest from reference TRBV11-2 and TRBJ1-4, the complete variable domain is EAGVAQSPRYKIIEKRQSVAFWCNPISGHATLYWYQQILGQGPKLLIQFQNNGVVDDSQLPKDRFSAERLKGVDSTLKIQPAKLEDSAVYLCASRWGSSEKLFFGSGTQLSVL.

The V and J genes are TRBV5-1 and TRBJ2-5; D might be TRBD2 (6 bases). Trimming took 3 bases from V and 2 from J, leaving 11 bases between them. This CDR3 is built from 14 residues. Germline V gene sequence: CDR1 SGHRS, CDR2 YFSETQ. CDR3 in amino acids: CASSSGLVQETQYF. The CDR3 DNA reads TGCGCCAGCAGCTCGGGACTGGTACAAGAGACCCAGTACTTC.